The sequence of this T cell receptor beta chain was determined in a study of preoperative IRX-2 immunotherapy in early breast cancer. Sample treatment: preoperative locoregional IRX-2 cytokine immunotherapy. Preoperative locoregional IRX-2 cytokine immunotherapy was tested in the phase Ib source study. Germline assignment: CDR1 SGHNT and CDR2 YYREEE (reference sequence). This CDR3 contains 15 residues. Trimming cost V 0 bases and J 5 bases; bases outside gene matches: 4. TCRdb's copy holds only in-frame clones and misses some; the assay was immunoSEQ multiplex PCR. The sample carries more than 50,000 clones, 94% recorded once.

The receptor's source is a human donor with breast cancer. The chain links TRBV5-4 to TRBJ1-4, with 7 bases lining up with TRBD1. Sampling was done from a patient treated with IRX-2 immunotherapy. The CDR3 protein is CASSLGMTGNEKLFF. CDR3 nucleotides: TGTGCCAGCAGCTTGGGGATGACAGGGAATGAAAAACTGTTTTTT.